These 21 T cell receptor beta chains originate from one sample sequenced in a study of molecular identifiers for immune sequencing clone quantification. One entry per CDR3 protein results from TCRdb running MiXCR on the PCR reads. Among some 680,000 distinct CDR3 sequences listed, less than 30% were seen once. Specimen: naive CD8+ T cells from blood, with Jurkat cell RNA spiked in. Described subset: FACS-sorted CD8+CD4-CCR7+CD45RA+ naive T cells. The source of these receptors is a human donor in good health. Some libraries in this study had Jurkat cell RNA spiked in.

This clonotype came up a few times. This rearrangement joins TRBV7-6 to TRBJ2-6, with D perhaps matching TRBD2 (6 bases). There are 17 residues in the CDR3. V lost 1 base and J 3 bases, leaving 13 bases between the germline ends. Germline lookup yields CDR1 SGHVS and CDR2 FNYEAQ. CDR3 protein: CASSLVGEEGGANVLTF. DNA of the CDR3: TGTGCCAGCAGCTTAGTCGGGGAGGAGGGTGGGGCCAACGTCCTGACTTTC.

This clonotype was observed a handful of times. This chain links TRBV6-2 or TRBV6-3 with TRBJ1-2, with 8 bases matching TRBD1. The V and J ends lost 5 bases and 5 bases, in that order; junction bases with no gene match: 4. The V gene's germline CDR1 is MNHEY and CDR2 SVGEGT. There are 13 residues in the CDR3. Here the CDR3 DNA reads TGTGCCAGCAGTCCAGGGGGCCTGTATGGCTACACCTTC. It translates to CASSPGGLYGYTF.

The genes are TRBV6-6 and TRBJ2-7; the D gene is possibly TRBD1 (6 bases). CDR1 and CDR2 (germline): MNHNY, SVGAGI (reference sequence). Trimming took off 0 bases at V and 5 bases at J, with 8 bases between the two ends. This CDR3 contains 13 residues. CDR3 nucleotide sequence: TGTGCCAGCAGTTACTCAAGGACAGACGAGCAGTACTTC. It is translated as CASSYSRTDEQYF.

A note on this clonotype: This may come from a read error, since a much larger clone is one base off. The chain carries TRBV28 and TRBJ2-7, with D perhaps TRBD1 or TRBD2 (5 bases each). Looked up from germline, CDR1 is MDHEN and CDR2 is SYDVKM. The CDR3 is 15 residues long. The CDR3 loop reads CAGSATGTSNPEQYF. DNA for the CDR3: TGTGCCGGCAGTGCAACCGGGACCTCAAATCCCGAGCAGTACTTC.

This clonotype was detected ten times or more. This sequence joins TRBV4-3 and TRBJ1-1, with 7 bases identical to TRBD1. With 0 bases clipped from V and 5 bases from J, the junction kept 6 bases outside the gene matches. The CDR3 is made up of 15 amino acids. Germline CDR1 is LGHNA and CDR2 is YSLEER. CDR3 bases: TGCGCCAGCAGCCAAGAATCACAGGGGTATACTGAAGCTTTCTTT. It yields the protein CASSQESQGYTEAFF.

This clonotype was recorded at least ten times. This chain uses TRBV20-1 with TRBJ2-3, with D possibly matching TRBD2 (6 bases). The germline V gene has CDR1 DFQATT and CDR2 SNEGSKA (reference sequence). The CDR3 extends over 15 amino acids. Deletions cut 0 bases from V and 5 bases from J, with 15 bases between. The CDR3 sequence is CSARDLAIVGDTQYF. The DNA for the CDR3 is TGCAGTGCTAGAGATCTAGCGATAGTAGGAGATACGCAGTATTTT.

Many counts were recorded for this clonotype. The genes are TRBV4-3 and TRBJ2-3, with 9 positions matching TRBD2. The CDR3 consists of 18 residues. Unmatched junction bases numbered 7, after V lost 0 bases and J lost 0 bases. Germline CDR1 LGHNA, CDR2 YSLEER. CDR3 in amino acids: CASSQDRASGVSTDTQYF. CDR3 coding DNA: TGCGCCAGCAGCCAAGACAGGGCTAGCGGGGTTAGCACAGATACGCAGTATTTT.

The sample holds a few counts of this clonotype. The rearrangement uses TRBV19 and TRBJ2-2; no clear D. The CDR3 covers 14 residues. The germline CDR1 and CDR2 sequences are LNHDA and SQIVND (reference sequence). V gave up 3 bases and J gave up 0 bases, with 5 bases separating them. The CDR3 reads CASSMVANTGELFF. DNA for the CDR3: TGTGCCAGTAGTATGGTCGCGAACACCGGGGAGCTGTTTTTT.

This clonotype occurred many times. This rearrangement joins TRBV15 to TRBJ2-2; D possibly corresponds to TRBD1 (5 bases). The CDR3 has 14 amino acids. The V end lost 7 bases, the J end lost 1 base, and 10 bases lay between the germline ends. Germline V gene lookup returns CDR1 LNHNV and CDR2 YYDKDF (reference sequence). The CDR3 spells CATTEGVNTGELFF. CDR3 bases: TGTGCCACCACGGAAGGGGTGAACACCGGGGAGCTGTTTTTT.

The sample holds many counts of this clonotype. This rearrangement joins TRBV4-1 to TRBJ1-3; no clear D gene. The V end was cut by 0 bases, the J end by 1 base, with 7 bases between. Germline-derived CDR1 and CDR2 are MGHRA and YSYEKL. This CDR3 contains 15 residues. CDR3 in amino acids: CASSQDLGSGNTIYF. The CDR3 DNA follows: TGCGCCAGCAGCCAAGATCTCGGGTCTGGAAACACCATATATTTT.

The chain couples TRBV25-1 to TRBJ2-2; D perhaps matches TRBD2 (6 bases). From germline, CDR1 is MGHDK and CDR2 SYGVNS. This CDR3 is built from 15 residues. Deletions cut 2 bases from V and 6 bases from J, with 13 bases between. CDR3 nucleotides: TGTGCCAGCAGTGAAGGATTTCTAGCGTCCGGGGAGCTGTTTTTT. It codes for CASSEGFLASGELFF.

V is TRBV7-9 and J is TRBJ2-7; a weak D match, TRBD2 (6 bases). The CDR3 has 14 amino acids. Germline V gene lookup returns CDR1 SEHNR and CDR2 FQNEAQ (reference sequence). V was pared by 8 bases and J by 0 bases, with 14 bases between. The CDR3 reads CASGEAGLSYEQYF. CDR3 DNA: TGTGCCAGCGGGGAAGCGGGTCTCTCCTACGAGCAGTACTTC.

The chain combines TRBV7-9 with TRBJ2-7; tentative D call: TRBD1 (6 bases). Germline-derived CDR1 and CDR2 are SEHNR and FQNEAQ (reference sequence). V was trimmed by 5 bases and J by 5 bases, leaving 19 bases between them. The CDR3 is 15 residues long. CDR3: CASSPPGTPSNEQYF. In DNA, the CDR3 is TGTGCCAGCAGCCCGCCCGGGACACCATCAAACGAGCAGTACTTC.

Remarks on this clonotype: Likely a read error: the CDR3 ends without its conserved phenylalanine or tryptophan. The chain carries TRBV15 and TRBJ1-3, with D hard to call. The CDR3 is 15 residues long. Between the trimmed V and J ends, which lost 0 bases and 3 bases, there was a span of 9 bases. The germline V gene has CDR1 LNHNV and CDR2 YYDKDF (reference sequence). The CDR3 DNA is TGTGCCACCAGCAGAGATAATGGGGATGGAAACACCATATATTCT. It specifies CATSRDNGDGNTIYS.

The chain uses TRBV3-1 and TRBJ2-2, with 8 bases identical to TRBD1. The germline V gene encodes CDR1 LGHDT and CDR2 YNNKEL (reference sequence). There are 18 residues in the CDR3. With V trimmed by 0 bases and J by 2 bases, 8 bases remained unmatched. The CDR3 spells CASSQDFQGQGNTGELFF. Here the CDR3 DNA reads TGTGCCAGCAGCCAAGATTTCCAAGGACAGGGTAACACCGGGGAGCTGTTTTTT.

The chain combines TRBV10-3 with TRBJ1-3; D possibly corresponds to TRBD1 (6 bases). The CDR3 runs 16 residues. The germline V gene encodes CDR1 ENHRY and CDR2 SYGVKD. V shed 6 bases and J shed 0 bases, with 15 bases lying between them. The CDR3 region has the DNA TGTGCCATCAGCGACACGGGACACCGCTCTGGAAACACCATATATTTT. This translates into CAISDTGHRSGNTIYF.

In this sample, this clonotype turned up a few times. The chain couples TRBV6-2 or TRBV6-3 to TRBJ2-2; 7 bases are shared with TRBD1. CDR1 is MNHEY, CDR2 SVGEGT, per germline. With V trimmed by 6 bases and J by 3 bases, 13 bases remained unmatched. The CDR3 is made up of 17 amino acids. CDR3 protein: CASSQHTTGLDTGELFF. CDR3 nucleotides: TGTGCCAGCAGCCAACACACGACAGGGTTGGACACCGGGGAGCTGTTTTTT.

This clonotype was recorded a few times. The genes are TRBV7-9 and TRBJ2-1; no reliable D call. This CDR3 comprises 13 residues. Trimming removed 6 bases from V and 7 bases from J, with 13 bases in between. Looked up from germline, CDR1 is SEHNR and CDR2 is FQNEAQ (reference sequence). The CDR3 DNA follows: TGTGCCAGCAGAATAGCCGGCTGGAATGAGCAGTTCTTC. Residues: CASRIAGWNEQFF.

This clonotype showed up just a few times. The chain recombines TRBV13 with TRBJ2-1; perhaps TRBD1 as D (6 bases). Looked up from germline, CDR1 is PRHDT and CDR2 is FYEKMQ (reference sequence). The CDR3 has 16 residues. Trimming removed 4 bases at V and 9 bases at J, with 22 bases between. The CDR3 sequence: CASSYTGTTSHGEQFF. Written as DNA, the CDR3 is TGTGCCAGCAGCTATACCGGGACAACAAGCCACGGTGAGCAGTTCTTC.

This clonotype was detected a few times. This rearrangement joins TRBV28 to TRBJ2-5; D gene unclear. V was trimmed by 2 bases and J by 2 bases, leaving 15 bases between them. Germline V lookup: CDR1 MDHEN, CDR2 SYDVKM. CDR3 length equals 16 residues. The CDR3 sequence is CASSLEATEPQETQYF. The CDR3 bases are TGTGCCAGCAGTTTAGAGGCTACGGAACCACAAGAGACCCAGTACTTC.

This clonotype was observed once. A much bigger clone sits one base away, suggesting this may be a read error. The V call is TRBV4-3, the J call TRBJ2-7; TRBD1 is a possible D gene (7 bases). CDR1 and CDR2 (germline): LGHNA, YSLEER. The CDR3 has 14 residues. CDR3 in DNA: TGCGCCAGCGGCCATCAGGAGGGGGCGCGAGAGCAGTACTTC. Translating it yields CASGHQEGAREQYF.